These T cell receptor beta chains were read from a single sample in a study of cytomegalovirus exposure and HLA in healthy donors. Sequencing used immunoSEQ multiplex PCR; TCRdb keeps in-frame clones, though not all of them. The sample shows under 150,000 clones, around 72% of them seen only once. The sample comprised PBMCs. The receptors stem from a woman under 30 in good health and CMV-seronegative. The CDR3 runs from the conserved cysteine through the conserved F or W. The D gene is left open where the match is weak. Clone sizes are given selectively: once, few, many, or a class where the clone is expanded.

cdr3_length | j_call | clone_size | d_call | v_call | cdr3_nt | cdr3_aa
10 | TRBJ2-1 | once | NA | TRBV2 | TGTGCCAGCACCCGGGGTGAGCAGTTCTTC | CASTRGEQFF
13 | TRBJ2-2 | NA | NA | TRBV4-1 | TGCGCCAGCAGCCAAGGGGAGTGGGGGGAGCTGTTTTTT | CASSQGEWGELFF
15 | TRBJ2-7 | NA | NA | TRBV4-1 | TGCGCCAGCAGCCAAGTTGGTAACGGGATCCACGAGCAGTACTTC | CASSQVGNGIHEQYF
16 | TRBJ2-5 | NA | TRBD2 | TRBV10-3 | TGTGCCAGCGGGACTAGCGGGAGCGGGGCCCAAGAGACCCAGTACTTC | CASGTSGSGAQETQYF
15 | TRBJ2-1 | NA | TRBD2 | TRBV7-8 | TGTGCCAGCAGCTTAACTAGCGGGAGCGGTGGTGAGCAGTTCTTC | CASSLTSGSGGEQFF
12 | TRBJ2-3 | NA | TRBD2 | TRBV5-6 | TGTGCCAGCAGTTCGGGGGGAGATACGCAGTATTTT | CASSSGGDTQYF
17 | TRBJ2-2 | NA | TRBD2 | TRBV2 | TGTGCCAGCAGTGAGCCTAGCGGGAGGTTGGACACCGGGGAGCTGTTTTTT | CASSEPSGRLDTGELFF
19 | TRBJ2-3 | NA | TRBD2 | TRBV15 | TGTGCCACCAGCAGGGGATTGGTCGGTAGCGGGATAAGCACAGATACGCAGTATTTT | CATSRGLVGSGISTDTQYF
13 | TRBJ1-1 | NA | TRBD1 | TRBV29-1 | TGCAGCGCCAGGGGGCGGATGAACACTGAAGCTTTCTTT | CSARGRMNTEAFF
11 | TRBJ1-1 | few | NA | TRBV30 | TGTGCCGGGGAGAGGAACACTGAAGCTTTCTTT | CAGERNTEAFF
15 | TRBJ2-6 | NA | NA | TRBV5-4 | TGTGCCAGCAGCCTACAGAACTCTGGGGCCAACGTCCTGACTTTC | CASSLQNSGANVLTF
11 | TRBJ1-1 | NA | NA | TRBV30 | TGTGCCTGGAGTCGGAACACTGAAGCTTTCTTT | CAWSRNTEAFF
14 | TRBJ2-5 | NA | TRBD2 | TRBV27 | TGTGCCAGCAGTCATACTAGCGGGATGCAGACCCAGTACTTC | CASSHTSGMQTQYF
15 | TRBJ1-2 | few | TRBD1 | TRBV4-2 | TGTGCCAGCAGCCAAGAAATTAAGGGGGCGGAGGGCTACACCTTC | CASSQEIKGAEGYTF
13 | TRBJ1-5 | NA | NA | TRBV29-1 | TGCAGCGTTGAAGATCCGGGGGAGAGGGCCCAGCATTTT | CSVEDPGERAQHF
13 | TRBJ1-2 | few | NA | TRBV30 | TGTGCCTGGAGCCTACGTAGGCTGGAGGGCTACACCTTC | CAWSLRRLEGYTF
15 | TRBJ1-5 | once | TRBD1 | TRBV2 | TGTGCCAGCAGTACAGGGGGCTTCGACAATCAGCCCCAGCATTTT | CASSTGGFDNQPQHF
14 | TRBJ1-2 | NA | TRBD1 | TRBV4-1 | TGCGCCAGCAGCCGTCAACAGGGGGCCTATGGCTACACCTTC | CASSRQQGAYGYTF
15 | TRBJ2-7 | NA | NA | TRBV30 | TGTGCCTGGAGCCCGATGACAGGAATCTCCTACGAGCAGTACTTC | CAWSPMTGISYEQYF
17 | TRBJ2-3 | once | TRBD2 | TRBV30 | TGTGCCTGGAGAGGTCTAGCGGGGCTGGGGAGTACAGATACGCAGTATTTT | CAWRGLAGLGSTDTQYF
14 | TRBJ1-4 | NA | NA | TRBV4-2 | TGTGCCAGCAGCGACGGAGGGAAGAGAGAAAAACTGTTTTTT | CASSDGGKREKLFF